This entry describes one T cell receptor beta chain. Its antigen is still unknown. The sample belongs to a study of T cell responses to AZD1222 COVID-19 vaccine. General study results and limits: Clonal diversity was possibly underestimated, and white British individuals and females predominated among donors. Dominant at 160-218 and 743-854, vaccine-associated CD4 TCRs also spanned spike.

The V end was cut by 4 bases, the J end by 6 bases, with 19 bases between. This CDR3 has 15 residues. From germline, CDR1 is MNHEY and CDR2 SVGEGT. Assay used: immunoSEQ multiplex PCR; TCRdb lists only in-frame clones, some missing. The data show roughly 70,000 clones, approximately 90% seen once. The clonotype originates from an adult in good health. Source: peripheral blood, taken on day 0 of AZD1222 vaccination. The V gene is TRBV6-2 or TRBV6-3, the J gene TRBJ2-7; D perhaps matches TRBD2 (6 bases). Written as DNA, the CDR3 is TGTGCCAGCAGTTCGGGCTACCCTAGGGGAGGCGAGCAGTACTTC. Protein product: CASSSGYPRGGEQYF.